The T cell receptor (beta chain) described here comes from a study of spatial heterogeneity in lung cancer. Every cDNA TCR molecule received its own unique molecular identifier. TCRdb independently ran MiXCR on the 5' RACE reads; one entry per CDR3 protein. The sample lists over 75,000 distinct CDR3 sequences; 15% to 25% were seen once. In its sample, this clonotype was seen many times. The antigen is not known. The study's findings and limits: Blood showed ubiquitous tumor TCRs more often at resection than at routine follow-up.

Time point reported: sample taken at primary tumor resection. Extraction of whole RNA from tumor, nontumor lung or frozen PBMC preceded unsorted sequencing. Trimming took 0 bases from V and 4 from J; bases not matched to a gene: 7. The CDR3 loop spans 16 amino acids. Germline V gene sequence: CDR1 LGHNA, CDR2 YNFKEQ. This TCR was sampled from a male donor with early-stage non-small cell lung cancer. The sequencing used PBMCs, collected at surgery. The chain carries TRBV4-2 and TRBJ1-2; 8 bases match TRBD1. The CDR3 sequence is CASSQDRTGIVYGYTF. The CDR3 DNA reads as TGTGCCAGCAGCCAAGACCGGACAGGGATAGTCTATGGCTACACCTTC.